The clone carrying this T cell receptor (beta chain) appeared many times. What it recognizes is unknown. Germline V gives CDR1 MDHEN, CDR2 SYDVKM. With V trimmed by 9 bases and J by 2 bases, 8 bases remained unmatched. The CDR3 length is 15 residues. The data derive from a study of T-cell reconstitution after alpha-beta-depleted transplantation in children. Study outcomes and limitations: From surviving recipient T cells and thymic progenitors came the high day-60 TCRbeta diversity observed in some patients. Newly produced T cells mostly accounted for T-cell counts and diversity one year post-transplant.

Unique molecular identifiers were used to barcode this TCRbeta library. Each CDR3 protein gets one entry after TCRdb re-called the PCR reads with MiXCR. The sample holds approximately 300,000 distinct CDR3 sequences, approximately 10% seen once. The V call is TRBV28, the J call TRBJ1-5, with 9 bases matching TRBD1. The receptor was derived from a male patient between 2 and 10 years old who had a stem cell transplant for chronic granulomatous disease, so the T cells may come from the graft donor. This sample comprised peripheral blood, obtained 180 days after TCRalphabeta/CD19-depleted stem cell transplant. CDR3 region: CASRITGGGNQPQHF. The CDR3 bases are TGTGCCAGTAGGATAACAGGGGGCGGCAATCAGCCCCAGCATTTT.